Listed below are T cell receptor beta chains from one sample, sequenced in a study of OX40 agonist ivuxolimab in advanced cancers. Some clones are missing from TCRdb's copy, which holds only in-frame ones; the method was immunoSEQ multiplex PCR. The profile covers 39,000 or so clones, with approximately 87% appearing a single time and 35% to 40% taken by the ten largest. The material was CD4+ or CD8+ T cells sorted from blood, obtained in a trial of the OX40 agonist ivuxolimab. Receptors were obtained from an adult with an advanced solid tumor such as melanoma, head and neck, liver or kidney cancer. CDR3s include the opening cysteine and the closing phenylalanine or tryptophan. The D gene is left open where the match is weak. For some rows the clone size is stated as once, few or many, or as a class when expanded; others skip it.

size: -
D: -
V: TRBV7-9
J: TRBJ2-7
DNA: TGTGCCAGCAGCTCCGTCAGCTACGAGCAGTACTTC
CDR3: CASSSVSYEQYF

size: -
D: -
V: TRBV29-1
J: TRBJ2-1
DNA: TGCAGCGTTGAGGGGAGGCTACTGGACAATGAGCAGTTCTTC
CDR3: CSVEGRLLDNEQFF

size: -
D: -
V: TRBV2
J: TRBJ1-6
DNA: TGTGCCAGCAGTGAATCACTGAATAATTCACCCCTCCACTTT
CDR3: CASSESLNNSPLHF

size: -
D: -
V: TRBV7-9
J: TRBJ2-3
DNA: TGTGCCAGCACCACGGGGGGCGGCACAGATACGCAGTATTTT
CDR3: CASTTGGGTDTQYF

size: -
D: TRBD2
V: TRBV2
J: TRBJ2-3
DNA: TGTGCCAGCCGTAACTGGGGGGGGACCACAGATACGCAGTATTTT
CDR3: CASRNWGGTTDTQYF

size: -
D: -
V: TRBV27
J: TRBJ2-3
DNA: TGTGCCAGCAGTTTCGGAGGGGGCACAGATACGCAGTATTTT
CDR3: CASSFGGGTDTQYF

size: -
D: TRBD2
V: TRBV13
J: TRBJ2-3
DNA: TGTGCCAGCAGCTTAAATGCAGCGGGGAGGGCGACAGATACGCAGTATTTT
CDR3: CASSLNAAGRATDTQYF

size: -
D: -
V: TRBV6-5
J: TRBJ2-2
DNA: TGTGCCAGCAGTTACTCCCAGGGGGGGAACACCGGGGAGCTGTTTTTT
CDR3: CASSYSQGGNTGELFF

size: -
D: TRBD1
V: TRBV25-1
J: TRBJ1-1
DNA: TGTGCCAGCAGTGACGACTACAGGGGACGGGCTTTCTTT
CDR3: CASSDDYRGRAFF

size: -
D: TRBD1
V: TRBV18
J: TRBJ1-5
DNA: TGTGCCAGCTCACCCGGACAGGAACAGCCCCAGCATTTT
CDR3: CASSPGQEQPQHF

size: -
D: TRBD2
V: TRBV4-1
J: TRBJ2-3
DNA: TGCGCCAGCAGCCAAGACTCACTAGCGGGGATTACGCAGTATTTT
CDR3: CASSQDSLAGITQYF

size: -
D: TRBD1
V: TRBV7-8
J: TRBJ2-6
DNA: TGTGCCAGCAGCTTACGTTTGGCAGGGGGCTTTACTGGGGCCAACGTCCTGACTTTC
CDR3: CASSLRLAGGFTGANVLTF

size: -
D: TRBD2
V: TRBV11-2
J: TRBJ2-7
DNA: TGTGCCAGCAGGAGATGGGGTAGCGGGGGGGCGAGGGAGCAGTACTTC
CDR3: CASRRWGSGGAREQYF

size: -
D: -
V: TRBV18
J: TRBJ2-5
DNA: TGTGCCAGCAAGGGAGGGGGAGAGGAGACCCAGTACTTC
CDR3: CASKGGGEETQYF

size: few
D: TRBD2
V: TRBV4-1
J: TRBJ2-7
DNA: TGCGCCAGCAGCCAAGAGTCCGGCGGGGGGGCGGGGGAGCAGTACTTC
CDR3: CASSQESGGGAGEQYF

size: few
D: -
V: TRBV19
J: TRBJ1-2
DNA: TGTGCCAGTAGTATTCCGGGCGCCTATGGCTACACCTTC
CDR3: CASSIPGAYGYTF

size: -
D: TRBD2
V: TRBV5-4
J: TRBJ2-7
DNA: TGTGCCAGCAGCCTGGGACTAGCGGGAACCTACGAGCAGTACTTC
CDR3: CASSLGLAGTYEQYF

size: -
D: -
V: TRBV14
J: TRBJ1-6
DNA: TGTGCCAGCAGCCAAGAGAGCGGACTGTTAAATTCACCCCTCCACTTT
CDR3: CASSQESGLLNSPLHF

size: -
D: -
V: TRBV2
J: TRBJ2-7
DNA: TGTGCCAGCAACGAATTACAGGGGGGGAGCTCCTACGAGCAGTACTTC
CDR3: CASNELQGGSSYEQYF

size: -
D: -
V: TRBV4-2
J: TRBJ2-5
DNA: TGTGCCAGCAGCCAAAGAATACGAGAGACCCAGTACTTC
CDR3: CASSQRIRETQYF

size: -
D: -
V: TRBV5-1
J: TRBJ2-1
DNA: TGCGCCAGCAGCTTATCCACCCAGACTAAAGGGGGGCACACTGAGCAGTTCTTC
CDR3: CASSLSTQTKGGHTEQFF

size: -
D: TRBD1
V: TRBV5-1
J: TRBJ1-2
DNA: TGCGCCAGCAGCCGAGGACAGGGGGGAAACTATGGCTACACCTTC
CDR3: CASSRGQGGNYGYTF

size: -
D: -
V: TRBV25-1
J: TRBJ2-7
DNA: TGTGCCAGCAGTCATACAGGGTCCCCCTACGAGCAGTACTTC
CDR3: CASSHTGSPYEQYF

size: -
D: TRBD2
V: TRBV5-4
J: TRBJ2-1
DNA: TGTGCCAGCAGCCTAGCGGGGGGTAGCTCCTACAATGAGCAGTTCTTC
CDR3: CASSLAGGSSYNEQFF

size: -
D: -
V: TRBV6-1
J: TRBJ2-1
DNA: TGTGCCAGCAGAAAAATGATAACGCCCAATGAGCAGTTCTTC
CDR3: CASRKMITPNEQFF

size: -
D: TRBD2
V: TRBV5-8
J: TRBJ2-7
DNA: TGTGCCAGCACCCCGAGGTGGGAGGGACTGAGCTCCTACGAGCAGTACTTC
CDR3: CASTPRWEGLSSYEQYF

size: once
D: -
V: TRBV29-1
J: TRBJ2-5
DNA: TGCAGCGTTGATTGGGGGCCCTGGGTGTACTTC
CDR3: CSVDWGPWVYF

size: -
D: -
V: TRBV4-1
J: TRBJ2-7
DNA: TGCGCCAGCAGCCAAAATCAGGCCCTTTTGGAGCAGTACTTC
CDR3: CASSQNQALLEQYF

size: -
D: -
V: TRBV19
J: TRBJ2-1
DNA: TGTGCCAGTAGGTGGGGCGGTGAGCAGTTCTTC
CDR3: CASRWGGEQFF

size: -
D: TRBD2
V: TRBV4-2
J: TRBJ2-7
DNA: TGTGCCAGCAGCTTAGAAGGGACTAGCACCTACGAGCAGTACTTC
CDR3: CASSLEGTSTYEQYF

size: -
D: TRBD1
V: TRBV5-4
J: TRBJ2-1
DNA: TGTGCCAGCAGCTTGGGGACAGGGGGCGGTCGAAGTGAGCAGTTCTTC
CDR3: CASSLGTGGGRSEQFF

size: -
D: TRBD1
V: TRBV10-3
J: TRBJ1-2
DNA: TGTGCCATCAGGGGGCCTGGACAGGGAAACTATGGCTACACCTTC
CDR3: CAIRGPGQGNYGYTF

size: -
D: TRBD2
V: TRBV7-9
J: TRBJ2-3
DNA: TGTGCCAGCAGCTTAGGGGAGGGTACGCAGTATTTT
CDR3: CASSLGEGTQYF

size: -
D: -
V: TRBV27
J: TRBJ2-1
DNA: TGTGCCAGCAGTTTTTGGTCGGCATCCGGTCGGAATGAGCAGTTCTTC
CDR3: CASSFWSASGRNEQFF

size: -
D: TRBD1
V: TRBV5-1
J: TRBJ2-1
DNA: TGCGCCAGCAGCTTGGCAGGGACAGGGTGGGATGAGCAGTTCTTC
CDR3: CASSLAGTGWDEQFF

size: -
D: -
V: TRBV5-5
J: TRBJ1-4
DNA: TGTGCCAGCAGCCCCGGGGGGCAAGAAAAACTGTTTTTT
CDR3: CASSPGGQEKLFF

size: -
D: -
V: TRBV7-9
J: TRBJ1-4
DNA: TGTGCCAGCAGCTTAGAATTCGCGTATGAAAAACTGTTTTTT
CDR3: CASSLEFAYEKLFF

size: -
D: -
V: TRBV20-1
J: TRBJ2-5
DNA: TGCAGTGCCCCTGGCCGCGAGACCCAGTACTTC
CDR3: CSAPGRETQYF

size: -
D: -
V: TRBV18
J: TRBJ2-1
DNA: TGTGCCAGCTCACGACCGCCGAGCGACTACAATGAGCAGTTCTTC
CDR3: CASSRPPSDYNEQFF

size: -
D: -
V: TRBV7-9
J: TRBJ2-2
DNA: TGTGCCAGCAGTGTTACCGGGGAGCTGTTTTTT
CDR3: CASSVTGELFF

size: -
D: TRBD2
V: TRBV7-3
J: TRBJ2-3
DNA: TGTGCCAGCAGCTCGCTAGCGGGAGGAGGCACAGATACGCAGTATTTT
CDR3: CASSSLAGGGTDTQYF

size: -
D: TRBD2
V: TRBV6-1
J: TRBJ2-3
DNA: TGTGCCAGCATCTGGCTAGCGGGAAACACAGATACGCAGTATTTT
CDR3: CASIWLAGNTDTQYF

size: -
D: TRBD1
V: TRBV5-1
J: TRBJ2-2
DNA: TGCGCCAGCGGGACAGGGAACACCGGGGAGCTGTTTTTT
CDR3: CASGTGNTGELFF

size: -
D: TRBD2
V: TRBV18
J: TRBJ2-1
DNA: TGTGCCAGCTCACCCGGACTAGCATTATATGAGCAGTTCTTC
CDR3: CASSPGLALYEQFF

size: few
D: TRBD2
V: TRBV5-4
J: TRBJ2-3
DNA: TGTGCCAGCAGCTCGTTACTAGCGGGACTCACAGATACGCAGTATTTT
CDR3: CASSSLLAGLTDTQYF

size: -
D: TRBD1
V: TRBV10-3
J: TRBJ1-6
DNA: TGTGCCACCACGGGACAGGAGGACAATTCACCCCTCCACTTT
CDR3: CATTGQEDNSPLHF

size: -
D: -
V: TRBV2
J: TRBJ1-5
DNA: TGTGCCAGCAGTCTGGGTGTGCGTCAGCCCCAGCATTTT
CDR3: CASSLGVRQPQHF

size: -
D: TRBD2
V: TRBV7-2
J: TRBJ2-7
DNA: TGTGCCAGCAGCTTAGCGACTAGCGGGGCCTACGAGCAGTACTTC
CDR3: CASSLATSGAYEQYF